This T cell receptor (beta chain) emerged from a study of early T cells in non-severe SARS-CoV-2 infection. This CDR3 is built from 17 residues. CDR1 and CDR2 (germline): PRHDT, FYEKMQ (reference sequence). V lost 0 bases and J lost 1, with 10 bases in between. TCRdb independently ran MiXCR on the 5' RACE reads; one entry per CDR3 protein. The sample carries around 60,000 distinct CDR3 sequences, roughly a sixth recorded once. Ten or more counts support this clonotype. The sequences come from whole blood, collected at baseline. This TCR derives from an adult who was a healthcare worker with PCR-confirmed SARS-CoV-2 infection or an uninfected control (not recorded which). The J gene is TRBJ1-6, the V gene TRBV13; D is uncertain. The CDR3 nucleotides are TGTGCCAGCAGCTTAGGAGGAACGGGGTCCTATAATTCACCCCTCCACTTT. The encoded protein is CASSLGGTGSYNSPLHF.